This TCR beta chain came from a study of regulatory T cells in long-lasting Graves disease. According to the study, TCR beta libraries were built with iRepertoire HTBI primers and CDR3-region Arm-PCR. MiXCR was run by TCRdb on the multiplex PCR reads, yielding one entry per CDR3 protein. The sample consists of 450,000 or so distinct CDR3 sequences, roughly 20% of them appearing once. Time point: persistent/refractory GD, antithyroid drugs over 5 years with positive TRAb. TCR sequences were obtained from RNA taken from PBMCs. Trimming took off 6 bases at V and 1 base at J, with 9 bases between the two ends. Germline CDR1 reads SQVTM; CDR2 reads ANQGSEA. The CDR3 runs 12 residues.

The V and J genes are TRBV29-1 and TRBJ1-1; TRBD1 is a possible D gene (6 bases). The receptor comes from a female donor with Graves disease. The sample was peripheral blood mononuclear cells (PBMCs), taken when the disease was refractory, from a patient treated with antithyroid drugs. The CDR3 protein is CSVGGGNTEAFF. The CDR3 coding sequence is TGCAGCGTGGGAGGGGGGAACACTGAAGCTTTCTTT.